In this sample, the clone carrying this TCR beta chain turned up a few times. Its antigen is still unknown. Generation of TCR cDNA used 5'RACE template switching (which added a universal primer site and UMIs). TCRdb itself ran the 5' RACE reads through MiXCR, one entry per CDR3 protein. The table shows about 310,000 distinct CDR3 sequences, with more than 3% occurring only once. The data belong to a study of T cells after yellow fever vaccination. This CDR3 contains 21 residues. The trim removed 10 bases at V and 3 bases at J, leaving 26 bases unmatched. CDR1 LGHDT and CDR2 YNNKEL come from the germline V gene (reference sequence). Overall study results and limits: The secondary response showed a weaker magnitude and a faster peak, day 5 versus 15. Researchers noted that a small share of clonotypes showed up in both CD4 and CD8 compartments.

The material sequenced was PBMCs, taken on the day of the yellow fever booster vaccination. This receptor was taken from a man aged 18 to 30 who received the YFV17D yellow fever vaccine. The chain employs TRBV3-1 and TRBJ2-2; 10 bases line up with TRBD1. The CDR3 region has the DNA TGTGCCACCAACCGCAACACTGGATTAGGGACAGGGGTTTCGGACACCGGGGAGCTGTTTTTT. It is translated as CATNRNTGLGTGVSDTGELFF.